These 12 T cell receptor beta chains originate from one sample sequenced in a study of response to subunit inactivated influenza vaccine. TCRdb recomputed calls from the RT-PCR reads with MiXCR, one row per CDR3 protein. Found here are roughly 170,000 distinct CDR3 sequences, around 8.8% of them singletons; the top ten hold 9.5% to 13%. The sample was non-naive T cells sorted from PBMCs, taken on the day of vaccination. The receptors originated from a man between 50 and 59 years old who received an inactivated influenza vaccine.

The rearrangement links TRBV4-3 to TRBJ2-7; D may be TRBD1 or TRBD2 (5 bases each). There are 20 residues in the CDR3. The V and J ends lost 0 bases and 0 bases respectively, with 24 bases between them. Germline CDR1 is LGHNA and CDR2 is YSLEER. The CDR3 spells CASSQDRFVGDMGDSYEQYF. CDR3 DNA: TGCGCCAGCAGCCAAGATCGGTTTGTGGGGGATATGGGGGACTCCTACGAGCAGTACTTC.

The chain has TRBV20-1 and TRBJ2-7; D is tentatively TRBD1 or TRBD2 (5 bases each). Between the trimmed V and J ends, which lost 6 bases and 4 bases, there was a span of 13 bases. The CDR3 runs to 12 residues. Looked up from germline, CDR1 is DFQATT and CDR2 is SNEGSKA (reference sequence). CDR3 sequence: CSARDPRYEQYF. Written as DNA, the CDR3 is TGCAGTGCGAGGGACCCCCGGTACGAGCAGTACTTC.

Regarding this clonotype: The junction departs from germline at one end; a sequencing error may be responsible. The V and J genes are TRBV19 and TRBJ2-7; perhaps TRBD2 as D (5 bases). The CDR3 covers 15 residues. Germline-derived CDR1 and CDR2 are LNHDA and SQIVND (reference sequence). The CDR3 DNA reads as TGTGCCGGTAGTATCCACAGTTCCCCGGGGTACGAGCAGTACTTC. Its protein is CAGSIHSSPGYEQYF.

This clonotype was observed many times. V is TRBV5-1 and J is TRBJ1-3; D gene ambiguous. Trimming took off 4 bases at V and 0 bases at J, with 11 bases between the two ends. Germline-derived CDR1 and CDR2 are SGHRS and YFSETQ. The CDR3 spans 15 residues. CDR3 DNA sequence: TGCGCCAGCAGCCCCAGCGCGAGCTCTGGAAACACCATATATTTT. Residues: CASSPSASSGNTIYF.

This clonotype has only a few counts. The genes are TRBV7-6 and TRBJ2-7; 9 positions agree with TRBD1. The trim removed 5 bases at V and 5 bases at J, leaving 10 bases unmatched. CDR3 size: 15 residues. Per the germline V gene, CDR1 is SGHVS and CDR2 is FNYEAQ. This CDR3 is CASSPRGQGFDEQYF. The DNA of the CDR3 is TGTGCCAGCAGCCCGCGGGGACAGGGCTTCGACGAGCAGTACTTC.

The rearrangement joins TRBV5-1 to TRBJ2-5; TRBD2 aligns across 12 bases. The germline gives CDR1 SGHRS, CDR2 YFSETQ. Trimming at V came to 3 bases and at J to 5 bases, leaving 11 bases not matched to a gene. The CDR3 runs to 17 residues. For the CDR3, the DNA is TGCGCCAGCAGCTCCGGGACTAGCGGGTACAGCCGGGAGACCCAGTACTTC. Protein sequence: CASSSGTSGYSRETQYF.

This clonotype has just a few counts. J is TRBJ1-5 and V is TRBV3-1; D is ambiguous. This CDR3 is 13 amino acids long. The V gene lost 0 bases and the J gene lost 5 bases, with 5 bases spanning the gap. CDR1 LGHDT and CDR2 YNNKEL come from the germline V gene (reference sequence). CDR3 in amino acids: CASSQDRDQPQHF. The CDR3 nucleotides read TGTGCCAGCAGCCAAGATCGAGATCAGCCCCAGCATTTT.

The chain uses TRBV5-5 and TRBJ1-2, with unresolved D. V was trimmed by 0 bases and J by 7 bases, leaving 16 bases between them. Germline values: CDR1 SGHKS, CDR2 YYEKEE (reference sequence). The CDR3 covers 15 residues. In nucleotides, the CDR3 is TGTGCCAGCAGCTTGGCTCAGCAAAGTCCTTTTGGCTACACCTTC. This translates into CASSLAQQSPFGYTF.

The CDR3, as DNA: TGTGCCAGCAGTGCTTCCTCTCCCCTGAATGAGCAGTTCTTC. Translating it yields CASSASSPLNEQFF. The V gene is TRBV2, the J gene TRBJ2-1; D gene unclear. Germline CDR1 SNHLY, CDR2 FYNNEI. The CDR3 sequence is 14 residues long. V gave up 4 bases and J gave up 7 bases, with 14 bases separating them.

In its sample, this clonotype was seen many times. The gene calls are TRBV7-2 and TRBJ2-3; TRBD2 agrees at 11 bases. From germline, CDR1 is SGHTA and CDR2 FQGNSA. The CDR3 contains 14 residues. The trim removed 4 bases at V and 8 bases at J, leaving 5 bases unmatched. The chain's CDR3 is CASSSETSGGTQYF. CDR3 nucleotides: TGTGCCAGCAGCTCGGAAACTAGCGGGGGTACGCAGTATTTT. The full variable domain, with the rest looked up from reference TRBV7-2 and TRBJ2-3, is GAGVSQSPSNKVTEKGKDVELRCDPISGHTALYWYRQSLGQGLEFLIYFQGNSAPDKSGLPSDRFSAERTGGSVSTLTIQRTQQEDSAVYLCASSSETSGGTQYFGPGTRLTVL.

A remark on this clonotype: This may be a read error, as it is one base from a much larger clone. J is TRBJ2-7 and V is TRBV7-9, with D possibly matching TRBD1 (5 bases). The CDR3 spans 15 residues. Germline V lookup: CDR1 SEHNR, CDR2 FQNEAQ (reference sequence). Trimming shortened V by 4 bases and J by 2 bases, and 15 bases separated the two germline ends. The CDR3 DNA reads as TGTGCCAGCAGCTCTAGACAGTCCGCTACCTACGAGCAGTACTTC. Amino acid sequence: CASSSRQSATYEQYF.

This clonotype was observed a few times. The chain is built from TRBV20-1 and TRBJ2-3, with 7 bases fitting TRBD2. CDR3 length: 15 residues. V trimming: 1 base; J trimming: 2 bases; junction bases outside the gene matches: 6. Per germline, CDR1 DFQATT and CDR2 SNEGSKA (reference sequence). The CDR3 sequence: CSARAISGYTDTQYF. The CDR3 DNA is TGCAGTGCTAGAGCCATTAGCGGGTACACAGATACGCAGTATTTT.